This T cell receptor (beta chain) was profiled in a study of shared clonotypes between healthy human individuals. Study-level background: The study used three CD4 naive, three CD4 memory, two CD8 naive and one CD8 memory plate per donor.

This CDR3 is 11 amino acids long. From germline, CDR1 is MGHDK and CDR2 SYGVNS. Deletions cut 6 bases from V and 8 bases from J, with 8 bases between. Overall study results and limits: Represented genetic and exposure-history diversity was restricted by having few donors. Shared clonotypes: about 4.6% naive CD4, around 4% naive CD8, 2.3% memory CD4, roughly 0.4% memory CD8.

The protocol was immunoSEQ multiplex PCR, while the TCRdb copy is restricted to in-frame clones and leaves out a portion. Counted here are about 2.3 million clones, roughly 90% occurring once; the ten biggest clones make up 0.37%. Of note for this clone: Its antigen is as yet unknown.

The chain links TRBV25-1 to TRBJ2-1; D uncertain. This sequence originates from a man aged 18 to 29 in good health. Some clones in this sample may be carry-over from other donors' samples. Sequencing was performed on naive CD4+ T cells from PBMCs. Subset in this sample: CD45RA+ positively selected. In nucleotides, the CDR3 is TGTGCCAGCAGCATGAGAGATGAGCAGTTCTTC. This gives the protein CASSMRDEQFF.